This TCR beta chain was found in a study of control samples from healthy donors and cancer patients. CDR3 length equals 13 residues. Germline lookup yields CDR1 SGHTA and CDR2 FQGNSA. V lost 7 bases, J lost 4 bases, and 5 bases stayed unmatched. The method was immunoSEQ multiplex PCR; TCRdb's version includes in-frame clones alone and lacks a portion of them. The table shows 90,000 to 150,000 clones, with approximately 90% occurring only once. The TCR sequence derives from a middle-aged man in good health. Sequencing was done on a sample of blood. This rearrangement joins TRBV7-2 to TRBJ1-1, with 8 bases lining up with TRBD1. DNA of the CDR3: TGTGCCAGCAAAGGAACAGGGGGCACTGAAGCTTTCTTT. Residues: CASKGTGGTEAFF. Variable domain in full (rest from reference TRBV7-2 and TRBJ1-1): GAGVSQSPSNKVTEKGKDVELRCDPISGHTALYWYRQSLGQGLEFLIYFQGNSAPDKSGLPSDRFSAERTGGSVSTLTIQRTQQEDSAVYLCASKGTGGTEAFFGQGTRLTVV.